The 8 T cell receptor beta chains given below trace back to one sample, sequenced in a study of blood T cell repertoires in COVID-19. This table comes from immunoSEQ multiplex PCR, and its TCRdb copy is limited to in-frame clones, with some not included. Here the sample spans roughly 290,000 clones, around 87% being singletons. Source material: PBMCs or T cells enriched from blood (not recorded which). Receptors were obtained from a woman aged 18-35 years with acute COVID-19.

The chain couples TRBV7-2 to TRBJ1-2, with a possible D match to TRBD1 (5 bases). The CDR3 consists of 15 residues. Trimming took off 4 bases at V and 2 bases at J, with 14 bases between the two ends. CDR1 is SGHTA and CDR2 is FQGNSA in the germline V gene. The CDR3: CASSSRGAGNYGYTF. In DNA form, the CDR3 reads TGTGCCAGCAGCTCCCGCGGGGCAGGGAACTATGGCTACACCTTC.

The CDR3 sequence is CASSWTASPSYEQYF. The CDR3 DNA sequence: TGTGCCAGCAGTTGGACAGCCTCGCCCTCCTACGAGCAGTACTTC. V is TRBV27 and J is TRBJ2-7; possibly TRBD1 for D (6 bases). Per germline, CDR1 MNHEY and CDR2 SMNVEV (reference sequence). Trimming left V 4 bases short and J 0 bases short, with 13 bases between. There are 15 residues in the CDR3.

The chain joins TRBV6-2 or TRBV6-3 to TRBJ2-3, with TRBD2 as a possible D gene (5 bases). The CDR3 is made up of 12 amino acids. Germline CDR1 is MNHEY and CDR2 is SVGEGT. V was shortened by 5 bases and J by 9 bases, with 12 bases between the two germline ends. The CDR3 sequence: CASSDGVGTQYF. CDR3 in DNA: TGTGCCAGCAGTGACGGGGTCGGCACGCAGTATTTT.

V gene TRBV5-1 combines with J gene TRBJ2-5; TRBD2 aligns across 11 bases. The CDR3 spans 17 residues. CDR1 is SGHRS and CDR2 is YFSETQ in the germline V gene. V shed 4 bases and J 3 bases; nucleotides not matched to a gene: 11. The CDR3 nucleotides read TGCGCCAGCAGCCTACTACCCCCGGGACTAGCGGAAGAGACCCAGTACTTC. Its translation is CASSLLPPGLAEETQYF.

This clone was seen only a few times. This chain joins TRBV7-9 and TRBJ1-4, with TRBD1 identical over 7 bases. CDR1 SEHNR and CDR2 FQNEAQ come from the germline V gene (reference sequence). V lost 7 bases and J lost 6; bases outside the gene matches: 5. The CDR3 loop spans 13 amino acids. The CDR3: CASTSGQDEKLFF. CDR3 nucleotides: TGTGCCAGCACGTCCGGACAGGATGAAAAACTGTTTTTT.

The genes are TRBV4-2 and TRBJ1-6; no definite D call. CDR1 and CDR2 (germline): LGHNA, YNFKEQ. V lost 1 base and J lost 1, with 8 bases in between. The CDR3 extends over 16 amino acids. The chain's CDR3 is CASSQVDSSYNSPLHF. The CDR3 DNA follows: TGTGCCAGCAGCCAAGTAGATAGTTCCTATAATTCACCCCTCCACTTT.

The chain joins TRBV19 to TRBJ1-5; TRBD1 matches 10 bases. The ends lost 7 bases at V and 6 bases at J; junction bases unmatched: 18. CDR1 and CDR2 (germline): LNHDA, SQIVND (reference sequence). CDR3 size: 18 residues. As DNA, the CDR3 is TGTGCCAGTAATCGGCGGACAGGGGGGACTTCTGCTCGTCAGCCCCAGCATTTT. As protein: CASNRRTGGTSARQPQHF. Combining the CDR3 with reference TRBV19 and TRBJ1-5 gives the whole variable domain DGGITQSPKYLFRKEGQNVTLSCEQNLNHDAMYWYRQDPGQGLRLIYYSQIVNDFQKGDIAEGYSVSREKKESFPLTVTSAQKNPTAFYLCASNRRTGGTSARQPQHFGDGTRLSIL.

The chain carries TRBV5-1 and TRBJ1-1, with D tentatively TRBD1 (6 bases). Germline CDR1 and CDR2: SGHRS and YFSETQ. The CDR3 sequence is 16 residues long. V lost 0 bases and J 4 bases, leaving 16 bases between the germline ends. The CDR3 spells CASSLVGHDGFTEAFF. The CDR3 DNA sequence: TGCGCCAGCAGCTTGGTGGGACACGATGGGTTCACTGAAGCTTTCTTT.